This is a list of T cell receptor beta chains from one sample in a study of shared clonotypes between healthy human individuals. Repertoires were generated with immunoSEQ multiplex PCR, while TCRdb's copy carries only in-frame clones and drops some. The table has some 1 million clones, approximately 70% seen once. Sequenced: memory CD4+ T cells sorted from blood. The receptors were sampled from a man in his late teens or twenties in good health. Both conserved end residues are part of each CDR3.

J	V	CDR3
TRBJ2-3	TRBV27	CASSLRRVDTQYF
TRBJ2-5	TRBV28	CASSPGLAGLQETQYF
TRBJ1-2	TRBV6-5	CASSYLDRRFYGYTF
TRBJ1-1	TRBV10-1	CASSEEGMNTEAFF
TRBJ1-4	TRBV28	CASSGGGQLNEKLFF
TRBJ2-2	TRBV28	CASSTIGGGALTGELFF
TRBJ2-4	TRBV10-3	CAISEGGGLTKNIQYF
TRBJ2-2	TRBV5-1	CASSYQGGTKSSGELFF
TRBJ2-3	TRBV29-1	CSASLAGGADTQYF
TRBJ2-6	TRBV27	CASSFDLSGANVLTF
TRBJ1-3	TRBV5-1	CASSLVGSSPGNTIYF
TRBJ2-2	TRBV10-2	CASSEWGGFTNTGELFF
TRBJ2-1	TRBV7-2	CASSFASANYNEQFF
TRBJ2-7	TRBV6-1	CASFWGGQGVYEQYF
TRBJ1-1	TRBV11-2	CASSSAGPEAFF
TRBJ1-1	TRBV6-1	CATYRGFTEAFF
TRBJ1-6	TRBV6-1	CASSERLRTNSPLHF
TRBJ1-2	TRBV29-1	CSVVEPNYGYTF
TRBJ2-1	TRBV7-2	CASSPGRNEQFF
TRBJ1-1	TRBV5-1	CASSSGPPNTEAFF